This is a list of T cell receptor beta chains from one sample in a study of blood T cell repertoires in COVID-19. TCRdb keeps only in-frame clones here, not all; method: immunoSEQ multiplex PCR. The table lists about 140,000 clones, 80% to 90% of them singletons. Sequences were obtained from peripheral blood. These receptor sequences come from a woman between 40 and 55 years old with acute or convalescent COVID-19. Each CDR3 is given with its conserved first and last residue. D genes are given only for firm matches.

d_call v_call cdr3_aa
- TRBV30 CAWSDIRDGANVLTF
TRBD2 TRBV4-3 CASSQDRVLAGNQETQYF
TRBD1 TRBV6-5 CASSLQGMNTEAFF
TRBD2 TRBV10-3 CAISDRGGANYNEQFF
- TRBV7-2 CASSFRGWGTDTQYF
TRBD1 TRBV6-5 CASSSSGRGRQPQHF
TRBD2 TRBV5-1 CASSLPSGTTAEQYF
- TRBV9 CASSVGTGTYEQYF
- TRBV11-2 CASSLQRGGALDEQYF
TRBD2 TRBV28 CASSPSGGHQETQYF
- TRBV7-6 CASSPGASPRNEQFF
TRBD2 TRBV5-4 CASSLAGGPGDEQFF
- TRBV12-3/TRBV12-4 CASSSSSYEQYF
TRBD1 TRBV30 CAWSSGQGYEQYF
TRBD1 TRBV5-1 CASSLGTGKSGGYTF
- TRBV4-1 CASSPTDKSNYGYTF
- TRBV16 CASSPSQPPGRYGYTF
TRBD1 TRBV7-2 CASSSTGTGWKQPQHF
- TRBV7-2 CASSFVNEQYF
- TRBV9 CASNTGNTGELFF
- TRBV7-3 CASSLGGGATGELFF
TRBD1 TRBV6-5 CASRGTAIGNQPQHF
- TRBV7-2 CASSSARNYGYTF
TRBD1 TRBV5-4 CAISGTGDYEQYF
- TRBV18 CASSPLVQSGNTGELFF
- TRBV19 CASGDSYNEQFF
- TRBV7-9 CASTLPRESGNTIYF